This passage covers 7 T cell receptor beta chains from one sample sequenced in a study of CD8 T cells in ankylosing spondylitis. MiXCR was run by TCRdb on the 5' RACE reads, yielding one entry per CDR3 protein. The data contain some 150,000 distinct CDR3 sequences, under 55% of them singletons. Source material: synovial fluid, either unsorted or a sorted T cell fraction (not recorded which). The receptors stem from a male donor with ankylosing spondylitis.

This chain links TRBV11-1 with TRBJ2-3; TRBD2 is a possible D gene (7 bases). V dropped 1 base and J dropped 2 bases, with 25 bases sitting between them. The length of the CDR3 is 20 residues. Germline lookup yields CDR1 SGHAT and CDR2 FQDESV (reference sequence). CDR3 residues: CASSLEASGIPGAFTDTQYF. The DNA for the CDR3 is TGTGCCAGCAGCTTAGAGGCTAGCGGTATTCCAGGGGCCTTCACAGATACGCAGTATTTT.

This rearrangement joins TRBV19 to TRBJ2-2; unclear D gene. Germline V gene lookup returns CDR1 LNHDA and CDR2 SQIVND (reference sequence). V was shortened by 1 base and J by 6 bases, with 6 bases between the two germline ends. The length of the CDR3 is 13 residues. The CDR3 coding sequence is TGTGCCAGTAGTATAGTGGTCCCCGGGGAGCTGTTTTTT. This sequence encodes CASSIVVPGELFF.

The chain combines TRBV28 with TRBJ1-4; a possible D gene is TRBD1 (5 bases). The V gene's germline CDR1 is MDHEN and CDR2 SYDVKM. The CDR3 length is 14 residues. V was pared by 10 bases and J by 4 bases, with 16 bases between. CDR3 in amino acids: CATESDNFNEKLFF. CDR3 sequence (DNA): TGTGCCACGGAATCGGACAACTTTAATGAAAAACTGTTTTTT.

The chain links TRBV7-9 to TRBJ2-7; 7 bases line up with TRBD1. Trimming at V came to 8 bases and at J to 5 bases, leaving 12 bases not matched to a gene. Germline CDR1 and CDR2: SEHNR and FQNEAQ (reference sequence). The CDR3 has 14 amino acids. The CDR3 here is CASGPDRRIDEQYF. For the CDR3, the DNA is TGTGCCAGCGGCCCGGACAGGAGAATTGACGAGCAGTACTTC. Complete variable domain (other parts from reference TRBV7-9 and TRBJ2-7): DTGVSQNPRHKITKRGQNVTFRCDPISEHNRLYWYRQTLGQGPEFLTYFQNEAQLEKSRLLSDRFSAERPKGSFSTLEIQRTEQGDSAMYLCASGPDRRIDEQYFGPGTRLTVT.

This clonotype was seen ten or more times. J is TRBJ2-3 and V is TRBV6-4; 12 nucleotides line up with TRBD2. There are 15 residues in the CDR3. After removal of 4 bases from V and 5 bases from J, the junction contained 4 bases not matched to a gene. CDR1 MRHNA and CDR2 SNTAGT come from the germline V gene. The CDR3 protein is CASSVTSGGGDTQYF. In DNA form, the CDR3 reads TGTGCCAGCAGTGTGACTAGCGGGGGTGGAGATACGCAGTATTTT.

This sequence joins TRBV20-1 and TRBJ2-2; D is perhaps TRBD2 (6 bases). The germline V gene has CDR1 DFQATT and CDR2 SNEGSKA (reference sequence). CDR3 length equals 16 residues. V was clipped by 6 bases and J by 1 base, with 18 bases between them. This CDR3 is CSAEEGGRGNTGELFF. CDR3 nucleotide sequence: TGCAGTGCCGAAGAAGGCGGGCGGGGGAACACCGGGGAGCTGTTTTTT.

This chain joins TRBV7-9 and TRBJ2-1, with D possibly being TRBD1 (5 bases). The CDR3 has 17 amino acids. Germline CDR1 and CDR2: SEHNR and FQNEAQ (reference sequence). V lost 1 base and J 0 bases, leaving 13 bases between the germline ends. The CDR3 nucleotides read TGTGCCAGCAGCTTAGACTGGACACCAAGCTCCTACAATGAGCAGTTCTTC. Its protein is CASSLDWTPSSYNEQFF.